Following are 28 T cell receptor beta chains from one sample sequenced in a study of CD8 T cells in ankylosing spondylitis. MiXCR was run by TCRdb on the 5' RACE reads, yielding one entry per CDR3 protein. The sample yields about 160,000 distinct CDR3 sequences, 9.5% to 10% seen once. The sequenced material came from blood, either unsorted or a sorted T cell fraction (not recorded which). All receptors come from a female donor with ankylosing spondylitis or in good health (not recorded which).

This clonotype was seen ten or more times. The rearrangement links TRBV12-3 or TRBV12-4 to TRBJ2-7, with D uncertain. The V end was cut by 6 bases, the J end by 2 bases, with 8 bases between. The CDR3 length is 12 residues. CDR3 nucleotide sequence: TGTGCCAGCAGCACGGCCCCCTACGAGCAGTACTTC. Amino acids: CASSTAPYEQYF.

The table lists this clonotype with many counts. The rearrangement uses TRBV6-1 and TRBJ2-1; TRBD2 matches at 12 bases. The CDR3 has 16 residues. Losses at the gene ends were 5 bases for V and 1 base for J; bases not matched to a gene: 3. Germline V gives CDR1 MNHNS, CDR2 SASEGT. This chain's CDR3 is CASSQLAGGSYNEQFF. The CDR3 bases are TGTGCCAGCAGTCAACTAGCGGGAGGATCCTACAATGAGCAGTTCTTC.

The chain is built from TRBV2 and TRBJ2-3, with TRBD1 matching 10 bases. The CDR3 is 16 amino acids. V was pared by 6 bases and J by 9 bases, with 15 bases of the junction left unmatched. The germline V gene encodes CDR1 SNHLY and CDR2 FYNNEI. CDR3 protein: CASSDPGQGPFLTQYF. CDR3 bases: TGTGCCAGCAGCGACCCGGGACAGGGGCCCTTCTTGACGCAGTATTTT.

This clonotype was counted at least ten times. The V and J genes are TRBV7-9 and TRBJ2-7, with 7 bases aligning to TRBD1. The V segment lost 5 bases and the J segment 4 bases; nucleotides outside the gene matches: 14. This CDR3 region has 16 residues. Germline assignment: CDR1 SEHNR and CDR2 FQNEAQ (reference sequence). CDR3 DNA sequence: TGTGCCAGCAGCAAACTGGGACAGCCAGTCGAATACGAGCAGTACTTC. Protein product: CASSKLGQPVEYEQYF. The complete variable domain, with remaining parts taken from reference TRBV7-9 and TRBJ2-7, reads DTGVSQNPRHKITKRGQNVTFRCDPISEHNRLYWYRQTLGQGPEFLTYFQNEAQLEKSRLLSDRFSAERPKGSFSTLEIQRTEQGDSAMYLCASSKLGQPVEYEQYFGPGTRLTVT.

This clonotype was seen at least ten times. The chain has TRBV5-6 and TRBJ1-1; possibly TRBD1 for D (5 bases). There are 12 residues in the CDR3. The germline gives CDR1 SGHDT, CDR2 YYEEEE. V was pared by 2 bases and J by 8 bases, with 10 bases between. CDR3 sequence: CASSLGAGEAFF. The CDR3, as DNA: TGTGCCAGCAGCTTAGGGGCAGGAGAAGCTTTCTTT.

The chain uses TRBV6-6 and TRBJ2-7, with TRBD2 matching 7 bases. CDR1 is MNHNY, CDR2 SVGAGI, per germline (reference sequence). The CDR3 is made up of 14 amino acids. V lost 4 bases, J lost 6 bases, and 9 bases stayed unmatched. The CDR3, as DNA: TGTGCCAGCAGTTCTAGCGGAGAATGGGGCGAGCAGTACTTC. It translates to CASSSSGEWGEQYF.

V is TRBV12-3 or TRBV12-4 and J is TRBJ2-7; 8 bases line up with TRBD2. Trimming cost V 1 base and J 6 bases; bases outside gene matches: 20. CDR3 length: 19 amino acids. The CDR3 bases are TGTGCCAGCAGTTTAGGTTTCTATCTTTTGGAGCGGGAGTCGGGCGAGCAGTACTTC. Amino acids: CASSLGFYLLERESGEQYF.

This clonotype was observed a few times. This sequence joins TRBV28 and TRBJ2-7; maybe TRBD2 (5 bases). Trimming cost V 10 bases and J 5 bases, with 12 bases left between them. The CDR3 is 11 amino acids. Germline V lookup: CDR1 MDHEN, CDR2 SYDVKM. As DNA, the CDR3 is TGTGCCACCCTAGACGGGGACGAGCAGTACTTC. This gives the protein CATLDGDEQYF.

The rearrangement joins TRBV6-5 to TRBJ2-3, with 9 bases aligning to TRBD2. The germline CDR1 and CDR2 sequences are MNHEY and SVGAGI. The V and J ends lost 1 base and 3 bases, in that order; junction bases with no gene match: 2. CDR3 length equals 15 residues. The CDR3 loop is CASSYFSGRTDTQYF. In DNA, the CDR3 is TGTGCCAGCAGTTACTTTAGCGGGAGAACAGATACGCAGTATTTT.

V usage is TRBV6-5 and J usage is TRBJ2-7, with TRBD2 as a possible D gene (5 bases). Germline assignment: CDR1 MNHEY and CDR2 SVGAGI. There are 17 residues in the CDR3. Between the trimmed V and J ends, which lost 0 bases and 2 bases, there was a span of 17 bases. CDR3 nucleotide sequence: TGTGCCAGCAGTTACTCCCCCCCTCGAGGGATTACCTACGAGCAGTACTTC. Amino acid sequence: CASSYSPPRGITYEQYF.

Comments on this clonotype: Relative to the germline gene, one junction end is altered; a read error may explain this. The V call is TRBV15, the J call TRBJ1-2; 9 nucleotides agree with TRBD1. The CDR3 runs to 15 residues. CDR1 is LNHNV and CDR2 is YYDKDF in the germline V gene (reference sequence). The CDR3 here is CATSRETGGNFGYTF. The CDR3, as DNA: TGTGCCACCAGCAGAGAAACAGGGGGCAACTTTGGCTACACCTTC.

This rearrangement joins TRBV28 to TRBJ2-7; 9 nucleotides align to TRBD1. Losses at the gene ends were 4 bases for V and 4 bases for J; bases not matched to a gene: 8. The CDR3 spans 15 residues. CDR1 is MDHEN, CDR2 SYDVKM, per germline. The CDR3 bases are TGTGCCAGCAGTTGGGGGGGACAGGGTTTATACGAGCAGTACTTC. This translates into CASSWGGQGLYEQYF.

A few counts support this clonotype. The DNA of the CDR3 is TGTGCCAGCAGCGAGTGGGGCCGGGAGCTGTTTTTT. As protein: CASSEWGRELFF. The chain is built from TRBV9 and TRBJ2-2; TRBD1 might be the D (5 bases). CDR1 SGDLS and CDR2 YYNGEE come from the germline V gene. This CDR3 has 12 residues. The V end was cut by 3 bases, the J end by 9 bases, with 9 bases between.

This clonotype showed up many times. This chain joins TRBV6-1 and TRBJ1-1; D is possibly TRBD1 (5 bases). Trimming stripped 3 bases from V and 1 base from J, with 12 bases between. The germline gives CDR1 MNHNS, CDR2 SASEGT. The length of the CDR3 is 15 residues. In DNA form, the CDR3 reads TGTGCCAGCAGTGACAGGGATGGATGGAACACTGAAGCTTTCTTT. It is translated as CASSDRDGWNTEAFF.

This clonotype was detected only a few times. The V gene is TRBV9, the J gene TRBJ2-7; TRBD1 is a possible D gene (6 bases). CDR1 and CDR2 (germline): SGDLS, YYNGEE. The V end lost 3 bases, the J end lost 6 bases, and 13 bases lay between the germline ends. The CDR3 is made up of 13 amino acids. CDR3 bases: TGTGCCAGCAGCGAGGGGGAGACTCGCGAGCAGTACTTC. This sequence encodes CASSEGETREQYF.

The V call is TRBV7-2, the J call TRBJ2-7; D unclear. The V gene's germline CDR1 is SGHTA and CDR2 FQGNSA. The V gene lost 0 bases and the J gene lost 3 bases, with 9 bases spanning the gap. The length of the CDR3 is 14 residues. The CDR3 nucleotides read TGTGCCAGCAGCTTAGCGGGCAGCCTCTACGAGCAGTACTTC. Amino acids: CASSLAGSLYEQYF.

This clonotype was observed a few times. This chain joins TRBV29-1 and TRBJ1-4; 11 positions agree with TRBD1. With V trimmed by 4 bases and J by 5 bases, 3 bases remained unmatched. Germline loops: CDR1 SQVTM, CDR2 ANQGSEA. This CDR3 spans 14 amino acids. The CDR3 loop is CSVGWDRGNEKLFF. The DNA of the CDR3 is TGCAGCGTTGGGTGGGACAGGGGGAATGAAAAACTGTTTTTT.

The rearrangement links TRBV12-5 to TRBJ1-1, with TRBD1 identical over 7 bases. The CDR3 covers 19 residues. The J segment lost 0 bases and the V segment lost 0 bases, leaving 13 bases of the junction unmatched. Germline V gene sequence: CDR1 LGHNT, CDR2 FRNRAP. The DNA of the CDR3 is TGTGCTAGTGGTTTGGTAGTGCGGGTATCGACAGGGATGAACACTGAAGCTTTCTTT. Encoded protein: CASGLVVRVSTGMNTEAFF. Full variable domain (rest looked up from reference TRBV12-5 and TRBJ1-1): DARVTQTPRHKVTEMGQEVTMRCQPILGHNTVFWYRQTMMQGLELLAYFRNRAPLDDSGMPKDRFSAEMPDATLATLKIQPSEPRDSAVYFCASGLVVRVSTGMNTEAFFGQGTRLTVV.

This clonotype occurred a few times. The rearrangement joins TRBV9 to TRBJ1-1, with a tentative D call TRBD1 (5 bases). This CDR3 contains 14 residues. Germline CDR1 SGDLS, CDR2 YYNGEE. V dropped 4 bases and J dropped 0 bases, with 10 bases sitting between them. CDR3 DNA: TGTGCCAGCAGCACAGGAGGGATGAACACTGAAGCTTTCTTT. This sequence encodes CASSTGGMNTEAFF.

This clonotype was found a few times. V is TRBV6-5 and J is TRBJ1-1, with a weak D call TRBD1 (6 bases). The V and J ends lost 4 bases and 1 base respectively, with 10 bases between them. The CDR3 has 14 amino acids. Germline V gives CDR1 MNHEY, CDR2 SVGAGI. The CDR3 nucleotides are TGTGCCAGCAGTTTCCCGGGACAGAACACTGAAGCTTTCTTT. As protein: CASSFPGQNTEAFF.

The J gene is TRBJ2-2, the V gene TRBV27; D not resolved. The germline V gene has CDR1 MNHEY and CDR2 SMNVEV (reference sequence). Trimming stripped 4 bases from V and 4 bases from J, with 4 bases between. This CDR3 contains 12 residues. The CDR3 loop is CASSSLTGELFF. In DNA, the CDR3 is TGTGCCAGCAGTTCACTCACCGGGGAGCTGTTTTTT.

The gene calls are TRBV6-1 and TRBJ2-2, with TRBD1 matching 9 bases. Germline CDR1 is MNHNS and CDR2 is SASEGT. V lost 4 bases and J lost 5; bases outside the gene matches: 5. The CDR3 spans 15 residues. The CDR3 sequence: CASSVQTGGTGELFF. Here the CDR3 DNA reads TGTGCCAGCAGTGTACAGACAGGGGGAACCGGGGAGCTGTTTTTT.

This clonotype was seen more than once but under ten times. V and J are TRBV2 and TRBJ2-1; 8 positions agree with TRBD2. Unmatched junction bases numbered 3, after V lost 3 bases and J lost 2 bases. This CDR3 has 15 amino acids. From germline, CDR1 is SNHLY and CDR2 FYNNEI. The CDR3 reads CASSEPGGPYNEQFF. The CDR3 bases are TGTGCCAGCAGTGAGCCGGGAGGGCCCTACAATGAGCAGTTCTTC. The whole variable domain, remainder taken from reference TRBV2 and TRBJ2-1, is EPEVTQTPSHQVTQMGQEVILRCVPISNHLYFYWYRQILGQKVEFLVSFYNNEISEKSEIFDDQFSVERPDGSNFTLKIRSTKLEDSAMYFCASSEPGGPYNEQFFGPGTRLTVL.

This sequence joins TRBV4-1 and TRBJ1-6, with D possibly TRBD1 on 5 matching bases. CDR1 and CDR2 from the germline V gene are MGHRA and YSYEKL. This CDR3 region has 12 residues. V shed 1 base and J shed 10 bases, with 5 bases lying between them. This chain's CDR3 is CASSQGGSPLHF. The DNA of the CDR3 is TGCGCCAGCAGCCAAGGGGGGTCACCCCTCCACTTT.

A few counts support this clonotype. The rearrangement uses TRBV7-6 and TRBJ1-1; 12 bases align to TRBD1. CDR1 SGHVS and CDR2 FNYEAQ come from the germline V gene. J was trimmed by 0 bases and V by 2 bases; bases with no gene match: 4. This CDR3 is 17 amino acids long. The CDR3 here is CASSLLGQGALNTEAFF. CDR3 bases: TGTGCCAGCAGCTTACTGGGACAGGGGGCCCTGAACACTGAAGCTTTCTTT.

The chain joins TRBV14 to TRBJ2-3, with D possibly being TRBD2 (5 bases). The CDR3 spans 16 residues. Trimming cost V 1 base and J 2 bases, with 13 bases left between them. Germline lookup yields CDR1 SGHDN and CDR2 FVKESK. Here the CDR3 reads CASSQGWTPSTDTQYF. DNA for the CDR3: TGTGCCAGCAGCCAAGGTTGGACTCCGTCCACAGATACGCAGTATTTT.

This clonotype was seen a few times. V usage is TRBV7-8 and J usage is TRBJ2-7, with 12 bases aligning to TRBD2. The CDR3 consists of 18 residues. Germline CDR1 and CDR2: SGHVS and FQNEAQ. V was pared by 3 bases and J by 3 bases, with 12 bases of the junction left unmatched. In DNA, the CDR3 is TGTGCCAGCAGCTTCCCTGGGGGGGCTAGCGGGAGGGTCTACGAGCAGTACTTC. This gives the protein CASSFPGGASGRVYEQYF.

The chain is built from TRBV11-2 and TRBJ2-7; D is possibly TRBD1 (5 bases). Germline lookup yields CDR1 SGHAT and CDR2 FQNNGV. This CDR3 region has 15 residues. Deletions cut 5 bases from V and 3 bases from J, with 17 bases between. CDR3: CASSPRGAGIYEQYF. CDR3 DNA sequence: TGTGCCAGCAGCCCCCGTGGGGCTGGCATCTACGAGCAGTACTTC.